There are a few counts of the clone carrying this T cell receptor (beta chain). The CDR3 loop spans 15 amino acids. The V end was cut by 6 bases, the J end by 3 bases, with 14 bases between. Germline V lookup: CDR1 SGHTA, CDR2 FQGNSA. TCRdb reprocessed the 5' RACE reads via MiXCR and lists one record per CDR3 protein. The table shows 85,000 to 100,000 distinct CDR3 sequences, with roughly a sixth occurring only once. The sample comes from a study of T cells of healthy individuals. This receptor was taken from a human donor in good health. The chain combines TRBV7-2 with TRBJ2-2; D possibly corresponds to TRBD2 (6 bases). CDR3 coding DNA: TGTGCCAGCAGACCTCGGTCGGGGGACACCGGGGAGCTGTTTTTT. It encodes CASRPRSGDTGELFF.